The 9 T cell receptor beta chains given below trace back to one sample, sequenced in a study of cytomegalovirus exposure and HLA in healthy donors. Both 60 Vbeta primers and 13 Jbeta primers went into the PCR. Profiling relied on immunoSEQ multiplex PCR, and the TCRdb table lists in-frame clones only, not all of them. This sample carries roughly 110,000 clones, about three quarters of them seen once, and the ten largest clones take 7% to 8%. The source material was PBMCs. Receptor source: a man aged 25 to 40 in good health and CMV-seronegative.

The J gene is TRBJ2-2, the V gene TRBV10-3; 8 bases map to TRBD1. In germline, CDR1 is ENHRY, CDR2 SYGVKD. J lost 3 bases, V lost 4 bases, and 7 bases had no gene match. The CDR3 runs 16 residues. The chain's CDR3 is CAISGGTGGDTGELFF. The CDR3 DNA sequence: TGTGCCATCAGTGGCGGGACAGGAGGGGACACCGGGGAGCTGTTTTTT.

The chain has TRBV29-1 and TRBJ1-1; D is unclear. CDR3 length: 15 amino acids. Germline-derived CDR1 and CDR2 are SQVTM and ANQGSEA. Between the trimmed V and J ends, which lost 4 bases and 0 bases, there was a span of 15 bases. The CDR3 loop is CSVGVGGSMNTEAFF. The CDR3 DNA reads TGCAGCGTTGGGGTAGGCGGGTCCATGAACACTGAAGCTTTCTTT.

The V call is TRBV30, the J call TRBJ2-3; TRBD1 might be the D (6 bases). The germline V gene encodes CDR1 GTSNPN and CDR2 SVGIG (reference sequence). V was clipped by 3 bases and J by 4 bases, with 17 bases between them. This CDR3 is built from 15 residues. CDR3 in amino acids: CAWSLKRAGADTQYF. The CDR3 coding sequence is TGTGCCTGGAGCTTAAAAAGGGCAGGGGCAGATACGCAGTATTTT.

This clone was counted a few times. The rearrangement uses TRBV28 and TRBJ1-2; no reliable D call. Trimming removed 5 bases from V and 0 bases from J, with 7 bases in between. Germline CDR1 reads MDHEN; CDR2 reads SYDVKM. The CDR3 runs 13 residues. The CDR3 here is CASSLDANYGYTF. The DNA for the CDR3 is TGTGCCAGCAGTCTAGACGCTAACTATGGCTACACCTTC.

In this sample, this clone turned up a few times. The chain has TRBV7-8 and TRBJ1-2; 10 positions match TRBD1. CDR1 and CDR2 (germline): SGHVS, FQNEAQ. The V segment lost 1 base and the J segment 5 bases; nucleotides outside the gene matches: 4. This CDR3 spans 15 amino acids. The CDR3 loop reads CASSLDDRGLYGYTF. The CDR3 DNA reads TGTGCCAGCAGCTTAGACGACAGGGGGCTGTATGGCTACACCTTC.

The V and J genes are TRBV6-4 and TRBJ2-1, with 8 bases that match TRBD1. CDR3 length: 16 amino acids. Germline V gene lookup returns CDR1 MRHNA and CDR2 SNTAGT. V shed 6 bases, J shed 8 bases, and the junction held 15 bases outside the gene matches. The CDR3 DNA reads TGTGCCAGCAGCGAACAGGGGGTTATAACGGGAGATGAGCAGTTCTTC. This gives the protein CASSEQGVITGDEQFF.

The chain couples TRBV10-3 to TRBJ2-1, with TRBD2 matching 13 bases. There are 15 residues in the CDR3. J was trimmed by 6 bases and V by 6 bases; bases with no gene match: 5. Germline V lookup: CDR1 ENHRY, CDR2 SYGVKD. The CDR3 DNA reads TGTGCCATCAGGGAACTAGCGGGAGGGCTCAATGAGCAGTTCTTC. It encodes CAIRELAGGLNEQFF.

The rearrangement links TRBV18 to TRBJ1-4, with D hard to call. V lost 3 bases, J lost 14 bases, and 10 bases lay in between. The CDR3 extends over 11 amino acids. The germline CDR1 and CDR2 sequences are KGHSH and LQKENI. This chain's CDR3 is CASSPGERLFF. The DNA for the CDR3 is TGTGCCAGCTCACCCGGGGAACGGCTGTTTTTT.

This clone has only one observation. CDR3 nucleotides: TGTGCCAGTAAGGACAGGCGAAGTGTTTCTGAAGCTTTCTTT. This translates into CASKDRRSVSEAFF. The V and J genes are TRBV19 and TRBJ1-1, with TRBD1 matching 7 bases. Germline CDR1 is LNHDA and CDR2 is SQIVND (reference sequence). V dropped 7 bases and J dropped 6; count of bases not matched to a gene: 11. The CDR3 has 14 residues.